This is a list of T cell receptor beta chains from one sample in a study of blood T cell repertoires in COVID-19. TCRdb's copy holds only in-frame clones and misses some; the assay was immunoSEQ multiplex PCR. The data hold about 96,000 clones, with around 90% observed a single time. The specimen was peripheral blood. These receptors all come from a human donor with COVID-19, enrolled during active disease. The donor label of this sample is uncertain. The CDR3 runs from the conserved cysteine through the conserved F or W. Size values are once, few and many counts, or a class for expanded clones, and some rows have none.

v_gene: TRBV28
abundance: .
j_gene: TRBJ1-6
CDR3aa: CASIASNNSPLHF

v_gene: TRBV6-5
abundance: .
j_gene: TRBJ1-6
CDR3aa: CASSYKATVANSPLHF

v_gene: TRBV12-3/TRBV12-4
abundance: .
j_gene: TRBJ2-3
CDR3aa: CASSRGDTQYF

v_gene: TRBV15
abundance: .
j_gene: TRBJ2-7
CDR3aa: CATSRERARSSYEQYF

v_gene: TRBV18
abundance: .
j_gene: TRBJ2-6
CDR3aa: CASSLDRLKTGANVLTF

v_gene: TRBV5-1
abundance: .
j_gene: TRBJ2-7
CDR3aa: CASSLRQGNGEQYF

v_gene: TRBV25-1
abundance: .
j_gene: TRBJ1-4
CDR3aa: CASRLDRDGEKLFF

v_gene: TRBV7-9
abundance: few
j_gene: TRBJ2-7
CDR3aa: CASRGVGGGGEQYF

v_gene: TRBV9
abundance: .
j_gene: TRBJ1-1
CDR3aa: CASSAHLTGGAEAFF

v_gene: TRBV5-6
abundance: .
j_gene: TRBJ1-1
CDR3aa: CASSWARGEAFF

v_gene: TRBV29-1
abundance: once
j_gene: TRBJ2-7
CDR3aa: CSVGGTSGTYEQYF

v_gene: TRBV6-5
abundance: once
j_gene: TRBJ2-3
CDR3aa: CASSLGQGGDTQYF